This T cell receptor beta chain is drawn from a study of T cell responses to AZD1222 COVID-19 vaccine. V gave up 5 bases and J gave up 1 base, with 8 bases separating them. CDR1 is LNHDA, CDR2 SQIVND, per germline (reference sequence). CDR3 length: 13 amino acids. Generated by immunoSEQ multiplex PCR, the TCRdb table keeps only in-frame clones and is missing some. The sample includes more than 150,000 clones, around 92% of them seen just once. Material: peripheral blood, obtained on day 0 of AZD1222 vaccination. This TCR came from an adult in good health. The J gene is TRBJ1-1, the V gene TRBV19; D is possibly TRBD1 (5 bases). CDR3 nucleotide sequence: TGTGCCAGTAGTCTCGGACAGAACACTGAAGCTTTCTTT. Protein sequence: CASSLGQNTEAFF. Full variable domain (missing parts from reference TRBV19 and TRBJ1-1): DGGITQSPKYLFRKEGQNVTLSCEQNLNHDAMYWYRQDPGQGLRLIYYSQIVNDFQKGDIAEGYSVSREKKESFPLTVTSAQKNPTAFYLCASSLGQNTEAFFGQGTRLTVV.